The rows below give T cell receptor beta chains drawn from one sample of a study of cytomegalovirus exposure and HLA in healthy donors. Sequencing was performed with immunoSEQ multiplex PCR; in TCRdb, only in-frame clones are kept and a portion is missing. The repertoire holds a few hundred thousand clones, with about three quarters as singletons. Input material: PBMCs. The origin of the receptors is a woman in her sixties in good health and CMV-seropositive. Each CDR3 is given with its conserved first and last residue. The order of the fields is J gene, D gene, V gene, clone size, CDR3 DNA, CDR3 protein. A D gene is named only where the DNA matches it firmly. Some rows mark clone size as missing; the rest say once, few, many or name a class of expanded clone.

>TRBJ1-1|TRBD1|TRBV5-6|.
TGTGCCAGCAGCTTGGCAGGGGGTCTGAACACTGAAGCTTTCTTT
CASSLAGGLNTEAFF
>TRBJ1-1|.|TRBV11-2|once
TGTGCCAGCAGCTTAGTCCCTCCCACCCCGACGGGAGGATTCACTGAAGCTTTCTTT
CASSLVPPTPTGGFTEAFF
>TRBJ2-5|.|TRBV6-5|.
TGTGCCAGCAGTTACAGTGGGCAGGGAGGAGAGACCCAGTACTTC
CASSYSGQGGETQYF
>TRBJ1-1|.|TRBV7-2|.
TGTGCCAGCAGCCCCCTTGCGGGGAGCGAGACTGAAGCTTTCTTT
CASSPLAGSETEAFF
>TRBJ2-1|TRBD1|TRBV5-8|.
TGTGCCAGCAGTCTGACAGGGGGCTCCTACAATGAGCAGTTCTTC
CASSLTGGSYNEQFF
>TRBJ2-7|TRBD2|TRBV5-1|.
TGCGCCAGCAGAACTAGCGTCAGCTCCTACGAGCAGTACTTC
CASRTSVSSYEQYF
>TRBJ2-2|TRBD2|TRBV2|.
TGTGCCAGCAGTGAAGGGGCTAGCGGGAGGCCCGGGGAGCTGTTTTTT
CASSEGASGRPGELFF
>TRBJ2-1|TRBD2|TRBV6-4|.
TGTGCCAGCAGACCGGGACTAGCGGGTAAGGATGAGCAGTTCTTC
CASRPGLAGKDEQFF
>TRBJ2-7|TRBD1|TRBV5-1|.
TGCGCCAGCAGCTTGCGGAGACAGGGTCCATACGAGCAGTACTTC
CASSLRRQGPYEQYF
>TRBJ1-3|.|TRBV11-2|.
TGTGCCAGCAGCTTAGGATCCGGGGCTGGAAACACCATATATTTT
CASSLGSGAGNTIYF
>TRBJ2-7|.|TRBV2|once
TGTGCCAGCAGTGCCCAGTACGAGCAGTACTTC
CASSAQYEQYF
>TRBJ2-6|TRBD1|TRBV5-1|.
TGCGCCAGCCATACAGGGGCCATCTCTGGGGCCAACGTCCTGACTTTC
CASHTGAISGANVLTF
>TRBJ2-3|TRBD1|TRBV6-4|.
TGTGCCAGCAGCAGACAGGGTTTAGAAGATACGCAGTATTTT
CASSRQGLEDTQYF
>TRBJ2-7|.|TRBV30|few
TGTGCAGCGACCCGACTCAAACCCGGGGGTACAGGGGACAACGAGCAGTACTTC
CAATRLKPGGTGDNEQYF
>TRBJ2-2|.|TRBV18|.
TGTGCCAGCTCAACAAGACAGGGCGGGGACACCGGGGAGCTGTTTTTT
CASSTRQGGDTGELFF
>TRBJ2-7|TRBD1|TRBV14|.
TGTGCCAGCAGCCAAGAATTGGCAGGGGGCTACGAGCAGTACTTC
CASSQELAGGYEQYF
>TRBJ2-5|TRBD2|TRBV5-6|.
TGTGCCAGCAGCTCGACTGGGGAGGGAGAGACCCAGTACTTC
CASSSTGEGETQYF
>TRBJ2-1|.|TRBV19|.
TGTGCCAGTAGTATAGGAATAGCCGCTAACAATGAGCAGTTCTTC
CASSIGIAANNEQFF
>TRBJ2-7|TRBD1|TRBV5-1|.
TGCGCCAGCAGCACTGGACAGGGTACTTACGAGCAGTACTTC
CASSTGQGTYEQYF
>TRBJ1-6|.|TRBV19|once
TGTGCCAGTAGTCTCAAGACTATTTCACCCCTCCACTTT
CASSLKTISPLHF
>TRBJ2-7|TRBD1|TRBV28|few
TGTGCCAGCAGTTTAGGGGACAGCTCCTACGAGCAGTACTTC
CASSLGDSSYEQYF
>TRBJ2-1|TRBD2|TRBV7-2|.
TGTGCCAGCAGCTCGTTAGCGGGAGTCGAGCAGTTCTTC
CASSSLAGVEQFF
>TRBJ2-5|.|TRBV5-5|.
TGTGCCAGCAGCATTCAGGGTTGGGAGACCCAGTACTTC
CASSIQGWETQYF
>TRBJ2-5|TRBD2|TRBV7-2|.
TGTGCCAGCAGCTTAGGTCTAGCGGGGTTTCTAGAGACCCAGTACTTC
CASSLGLAGFLETQYF
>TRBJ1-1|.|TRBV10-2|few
TGCGCCAGCAGTGGGGGAGAGACGAACACTGAAGCTTTCTTT
CASSGGETNTEAFF
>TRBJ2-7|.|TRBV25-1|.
TGTGCCAGCAGTGCATACGGGAAGGGTTTGCCCTACGAGCAGTACTTC
CASSAYGKGLPYEQYF